The sequence of this TCR beta chain was determined in a study of blood T cell repertoires in COVID-19. On the study more broadly: Whether acute or convalescent, the COVID-19 samples came from the United States, Italy and Spain. Sources were T cells, B-cell-depleted T cells, or PBMCs; the material itself was cDNA or gDNA.

The Seattle patients, enrolled during active infection, were followed longitudinally. Original handling: Estimation of nucleated cell counts was performed using reference gene primer amplification. Method: immunoSEQ multiplex PCR; TCRdb's copy keeps in-frame clones and lacks some. That table furnishes V, J and clone size, whereas the DNA furnished D and trimming. The sample holds about 170,000 clones, more than 75% seen once. The germline CDR1 and CDR2 sequences are MNHEY and SVGAGI. Trimming cost V 6 bases and J 0 bases, with 9 bases left between them. This CDR3 is built from 15 residues. This TCR came from an elderly woman with COVID-19, enrolled during active disease. The chain links TRBV6-5 to TRBJ2-6; no definite D call. Source material: peripheral blood. CDR3 amino acids: CASSLRSSGANVLTF. The CDR3 nucleotides are TGTGCCAGCAGCTTACGGTCCTCTGGGGCCAACGTCCTGACTTTC.